This TCR beta chain was obtained from a study of blood T cell repertoires in COVID-19. The overall study: Spain, Italy and the United States supplied samples that represented acute and convalescent COVID-19. The cDNA or gDNA used as material had been derived from T cells, B-cell-depleted T cells, or PBMCs.

Germline trimming cut 4 bases from V and 1 base from J; bases unmatched to any gene: 15. This CDR3 is built from 18 residues. This clone was seen more than once but under ten times. Profiling relied on immunoSEQ multiplex PCR, and the TCRdb table lists in-frame clones only, not all of them. The sample lists roughly 49,000 clones, about 88% occurring once. The rearrangement uses TRBV5-3 and TRBJ2-5; 8 nucleotides agree with TRBD2. TRBV5-3 falls under the ORF class, with uncertain function. The clonotype was recovered from a human donor in a cohort sampled during active COVID-19. Sequencing input: peripheral blood. The CDR3 loop reads CARSPAGFERGIQETQYF. Written as DNA, the CDR3 is TGTGCCAGAAGCCCCGCCGGGTTTGAGCGGGGGATCCAAGAGACCCAGTACTTC.